This entry lists 23 T cell receptor beta chains sequenced from one sample in a study of blood T cell repertoires in COVID-19. Clones were sequenced by immunoSEQ multiplex PCR, and TCRdb holds only the in-frame ones, with some missing. Among approximately 260,000 clones listed, 86% were seen once. Sequencing was performed on peripheral blood. These receptors all come from a young man with active or convalescent COVID-19.

The chain combines TRBV5-6 with TRBJ2-1; D is undetermined. V lost 2 bases and J lost 8, with 11 bases in between. Germline lookup yields CDR1 SGHDT and CDR2 YYEEEE. The CDR3 contains 13 residues. The CDR3 nucleotides are TGTGCCAGCAGCTTATCCCTAATAGATGAGCAGTTCTTC. It translates to CASSLSLIDEQFF.

The chain is built from TRBV30 and TRBJ2-4, with 9 bases lining up with TRBD1. The CDR3 has 14 residues. Germline V gene sequence: CDR1 GTSNPN, CDR2 SVGIG (reference sequence). Trimming at V came to 3 bases and at J to 9 bases, leaving 9 bases not matched to a gene. This chain's CDR3 is CAWRGPGTGSIQYF. The DNA for the CDR3 is TGTGCCTGGAGGGGTCCCGGGACAGGGTCCATTCAGTACTTC.

The chain recombines TRBV5-6 with TRBJ1-1; D not certain. The V and J ends lost 7 bases and 0 bases respectively, with 10 bases between them. Germline CDR1 is SGHDT and CDR2 is YYEEEE. The CDR3 length is 13 residues. The chain's CDR3 is CASRGPLNTEAFF. CDR3 nucleotides: TGTGCCAGCCGGGGTCCCCTGAACACTGAAGCTTTCTTT. Variable domain in full (rest from reference TRBV5-6 and TRBJ1-1): DAGVTQSPTHLIKTRGQQVTLRCSPKSGHDTVSWYQQALGQGPQFIFQYYEEEERQRGNFPDRFSGHQFPNYSSELNVNALLLGDSALYLCASRGPLNTEAFFGQGTRLTVV.

The chain combines TRBV7-2 with TRBJ2-3; maybe TRBD2 (5 bases). The length of the CDR3 is 15 residues. The V end lost 6 bases, the J end lost 3 bases, and 16 bases lay between the germline ends. Germline CDR1 reads SGHTA; CDR2 reads FQGNSA. Here the CDR3 reads CASSNRRGITDTQYF. The DNA for the CDR3 is TGTGCCAGCAGTAATCGAAGAGGGATTACAGATACGCAGTATTTT.

This chain connects TRBV3-1 (or the pseudogene TRBV3-2) to TRBJ2-4, with 9 bases identical to TRBD2. Germline V gene data show CDR1 as LGHDT and CDR2 as YNNKEL (reference sequence). CDR3 length: 15 amino acids. J lost 8 bases, V lost 3 bases, and 8 bases had no gene match. CDR3 residues: CASSHLAGGQDIQYF. In DNA form, the CDR3 reads TGTGCCAGCAGCCATCTGGCGGGGGGGCAGGACATTCAGTACTTC.

This rearrangement joins TRBV27 to TRBJ2-7; no definite D call. CDR3 length: 15 amino acids. V gave up 0 bases and J gave up 2 bases, with 11 bases separating them. Germline-derived CDR1 and CDR2 are MNHEY and SMNVEV (reference sequence). The DNA for the CDR3 is TGTGCCAGCAGTTTATCCTCTGATATAGCCTACGAGCAGTACTTC. Translated, it gives CASSLSSDIAYEQYF.

The chain combines TRBV5-1 with TRBJ1-5, with D maybe TRBD1 (5 bases). V lost 0 bases and J lost 8, with 15 bases in between. Per germline, CDR1 SGHRS and CDR2 YFSETQ. The CDR3 contains 15 residues. DNA for the CDR3: TGCGCCAGCAGCTTGGCCGGGGGGTTTGAGGAGCCCCAGCATTTT. Protein: CASSLAGGFEEPQHF. The whole variable domain, filled in from reference TRBV5-1 and TRBJ1-5, reads KAGVTQTPRYLIKTRGQQVTLSCSPISGHRSVSWYQQTPGQGLQFLFEYFSETQRNKGNFPGRFSGRQFSNSRSEMNVSTLELGDSALYLCASSLAGGFEEPQHFGDGTRLSIL.

The V call is TRBV5-1, the J call TRBJ1-1, with a tentative D call TRBD1 (5 bases). This CDR3 is built from 14 residues. The germline CDR1 and CDR2 sequences are SGHRS and YFSETQ. V lost 0 bases, J lost 3 bases, and 9 bases lay in between. The CDR3 nucleotides are TGCGCCAGCAGCTTGGGACTAGGGGACACTGAAGCTTTCTTT. Residues: CASSLGLGDTEAFF.

This clone has just a few counts. V usage is TRBV6-5 and J usage is TRBJ1-2; TRBD1 matches 8 bases. The J segment lost 1 base and the V segment lost 8 bases, leaving 9 bases of the junction unmatched. The CDR3 loop spans 15 amino acids. Germline values: CDR1 MNHEY, CDR2 SVGAGI. This chain's CDR3 is CASRTLTGVNYGYTF. In DNA form, the CDR3 reads TGTGCCAGCCGAACGCTGACAGGGGTTAACTATGGCTACACCTTC.

V is TRBV10-3 and J is TRBJ2-4, with TRBD1 matching over 8 bases. V lost 2 bases, J lost 6 bases, and 3 bases stayed unmatched. The CDR3 length is 14 residues. CDR1 is ENHRY, CDR2 SYGVKD, per germline. In DNA form, the CDR3 reads TGTGCCATCAGTGAGGGACAGGGTTTAAACATTCAGTACTTC. It codes for CAISEGQGLNIQYF.

The V call is TRBV28, the J call TRBJ2-7; 9 bases are shared with TRBD1. Germline V gives CDR1 MDHEN, CDR2 SYDVKM. The CDR3 length is 16 residues. V lost 4 bases and J lost 3; bases outside the gene matches: 10. Here the CDR3 DNA reads TGTGCCAGCAGTTCTCCCTCCGGGACAGGGATCTACGAGCAGTACTTC. Translating gives CASSSPSGTGIYEQYF.

The V and J genes are TRBV6-5 and TRBJ1-1; TRBD1 matches 8 bases. This CDR3 has 15 amino acids. Trimming at V came to 4 bases and at J to 6 bases, leaving 10 bases not matched to a gene. Per germline, CDR1 MNHEY and CDR2 SVGAGI. CDR3: CASSSHTGGTAEAFF. CDR3 DNA sequence: TGTGCCAGCAGTTCACACACAGGGGGTACTGCTGAAGCTTTCTTT.

The rearrangement joins TRBV7-6 to TRBJ2-7; D might be TRBD2 (6 bases). The CDR3 extends over 15 amino acids. V was cut by 5 bases and J by 10 bases, with 24 bases left in between. Germline V lookup: CDR1 SGHVS, CDR2 FNYEAQ. CDR3 in amino acids: CASSPRGLSEARQYF. CDR3 coding DNA: TGTGCCAGCAGCCCTCGGGGACTCTCAGAGGCCCGTCAGTACTTC.

The chain is built from TRBV24-1 and TRBJ2-7; D gene unclear. This CDR3 spans 12 amino acids. The V and J ends lost 2 bases and 4 bases respectively, with 5 bases between them. Germline CDR1 is KGHDR and CDR2 is SFDVKD. CDR3 region: CATSDSKYEQYF. The CDR3 DNA follows: TGTGCCACCAGTGATTCAAAATACGAGCAGTACTTC.

The chain uses TRBV9 and TRBJ1-6, with 9 bases lining up with TRBD1. Germline V gives CDR1 SGDLS, CDR2 YYNGEE. The CDR3 consists of 15 residues. V trimming: 4 bases; J trimming: 7 bases; junction bases outside the gene matches: 6. CDR3 coding DNA: TGTGCCAGCAGCCCCCGGGACAGGGAGAATTCACCCCTCCACTTT. It is translated as CASSPRDRENSPLHF.

The rearrangement links TRBV28 to TRBJ1-2; no definite D call. The germline V and J ends were trimmed by 2 bases and 8 bases, with 18 bases remaining between them. CDR1 is MDHEN and CDR2 is SYDVKM in the germline V gene. The CDR3 consists of 15 residues. The CDR3 sequence is CASSLEVLVLGGYTF. In DNA, the CDR3 is TGTGCCAGCAGTTTAGAAGTATTGGTTCTAGGAGGCTACACCTTC.

The chain couples TRBV11-3 to TRBJ1-3, with 8 bases aligning to TRBD1. CDR1 and CDR2 from the germline V gene are SGHNT and YENEEA. The CDR3 covers 14 residues. The trim removed 6 bases at V and 2 bases at J, leaving 3 bases unmatched. The CDR3 loop reads CASRRQGTGNTIYF. DNA of the CDR3: TGTGCCAGCAGAAGACAGGGGACTGGAAACACCATATATTTT.

The V gene is TRBV3-1 (or the pseudogene TRBV3-2), the J gene TRBJ1-2; D might be TRBD1 (6 bases). The CDR3 is 13 residues long. Germline V gives CDR1 LGHDT, CDR2 YNNKEL (reference sequence). The V end was cut by 4 bases, the J end by 6 bases, with 12 bases between. CDR3 bases: TGTGCCAGCAGCCCAGGGGTTCCCCATGGCTACACCTTC. This sequence encodes CASSPGVPHGYTF.

The V call is TRBV2, the J call TRBJ2-1; 9 bases map to TRBD1. CDR3 size: 15 residues. J lost 3 bases, V lost 4 bases, and 4 bases had no gene match. Germline CDR1 SNHLY, CDR2 FYNNEI. The CDR3 is CASSVGQGGYNEQFF. DNA of the CDR3: TGTGCCAGCAGTGTGGGACAGGGAGGCTACAATGAGCAGTTCTTC.

This chain connects TRBV19 to TRBJ1-1; 7 nucleotides align to TRBD1. Germline V gene data show CDR1 as LNHDA and CDR2 as SQIVND (reference sequence). CDR3 length: 14 amino acids. V lost 7 bases to trimming and J lost 4 bases; unmatched junction nucleotides: 9. DNA of the CDR3: TGTGCCAGTAATGAGAGACAGGGAATCACTGAAGCTTTCTTT. Translation gives CASNERQGITEAFF.

The chain employs TRBV6-2 or TRBV6-3 and TRBJ2-1; tentatively, D is TRBD2 (7 bases). CDR3 size: 15 residues. From germline, CDR1 is MNHEY and CDR2 SVGEGT. Trimming stripped 6 bases from V and 8 bases from J, with 20 bases between. The CDR3 region has the DNA TGTGCCAGCAGCCCTAAGGGCCGGGGGGCCCATGAGCAGTTCTTC. Translating gives CASSPKGRGAHEQFF.

This clone occurred a few times. The CDR3 DNA reads as TGTGCCAGTAGAGGCAGGGAATATGGCTACACCTTC. Translation gives CASRGREYGYTF. V usage is TRBV19 and J usage is TRBJ1-2; D possibly corresponds to TRBD1 (5 bases). This CDR3 is built from 12 residues. V lost 6 bases, J lost 5 bases, and 10 bases lay in between. Looked up from germline, CDR1 is LNHDA and CDR2 is SQIVND (reference sequence).

The CDR3: CASSQAPGLHTEAFF. The CDR3, as DNA: TGCGCCAGCAGCCAAGCTCCGGGACTCCACACTGAAGCTTTCTTT. This chain links TRBV4-3 with TRBJ1-1, with a weak D call TRBD1 (5 bases). CDR1 LGHNA and CDR2 YSLEER come from the germline V gene. The CDR3 runs to 15 residues. With 1 base removed from V and 3 bases from J, the gap between germline ends came to 12 bases.